This TCR beta chain stems from a study of monozygotic twins with inflammatory bowel disease. This CDR3 has 17 amino acids. CDR1 ENHRY and CDR2 SYGVKD come from the germline V gene. Making each TCR library took around 3,400 ng of total RNA. Samples each yielded cDNA through eight separate reactions. TCRdb reprocessed the 5' RACE reads, keeping one entry per CDR3 protein, no DNA. In total, the table holds around 400,000 distinct CDR3 sequences. This clonotype was obtained from a human donor with ulcerative colitis or Crohn's disease, or a healthy co-twin of an affected twin (not recorded which). The chain carries TRBV10-3 and TRBJ2-7. Input material: blood. CDR3 region: CAISESDLGKSSYEQYF.